This T cell receptor beta chain was sequenced for a study of blood T cell repertoires in COVID-19. This clone was detected a few times. Between the trimmed V and J ends, which lost 5 bases and 4 bases, there was a span of 11 bases. The CDR3 sequence is 13 residues long. CDR1 MNHEY and CDR2 SVGAGI come from the germline V gene. In the original workflow: Amplified reference gene primers provided the basis for estimating nucleated cell counts. Using immunoSEQ multiplex PCR, the repertoire was profiled, and TCRdb retains in-frame clones only, with some absent. The D gene and trimming were derived from the DNA, and the V and J assignments and clone size from that table. The sample yields 300,000 to 400,000 clones, roughly nine tenths seen once. Participants' own reports of clinical history determined their cohort assignment.

The receptor was isolated from a man younger than 35 who had recovered from COVID-19. The chain uses TRBV6-5 and TRBJ1-2, with a possible D match to TRBD1 (6 bases). Sequencing was carried out using PBMCs or T cells enriched from blood (not recorded which). The CDR3 nucleotides are TGTGCCAGCAGTCTTATGACAGGCTATGGCTACACCTTC. Its translation: CASSLMTGYGYTF.